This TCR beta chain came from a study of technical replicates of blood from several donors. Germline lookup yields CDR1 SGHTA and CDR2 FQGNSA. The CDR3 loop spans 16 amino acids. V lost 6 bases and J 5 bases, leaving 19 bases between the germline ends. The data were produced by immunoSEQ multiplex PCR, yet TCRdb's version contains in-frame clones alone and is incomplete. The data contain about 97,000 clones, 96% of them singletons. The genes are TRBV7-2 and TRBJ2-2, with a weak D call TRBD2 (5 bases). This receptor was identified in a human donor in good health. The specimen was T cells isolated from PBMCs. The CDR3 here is CASRDGERWWTGELFF. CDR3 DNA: TGTGCCAGCAGGGACGGGGAAAGGTGGTGGACCGGGGAGCTGTTTTTT.